Shown below are 22 T cell receptor beta chains from a single sample sequenced in a study of blood T cell repertoires in COVID-19. Clones were read by immunoSEQ multiplex PCR, and TCRdb kept only the in-frame ones, dropping some. The table lists about 130,000 clones, around 81% of them singletons. The material sequenced was peripheral blood. The receptors were sampled from a woman in her forties or fifties with acute or convalescent COVID-19.

The chain is built from TRBV28 and TRBJ1-2, with a weak D call TRBD1 (5 bases). Germline V gene data show CDR1 as MDHEN and CDR2 as SYDVKM. Trimming left V 6 bases short and J 4 bases short, with 12 bases between. This CDR3 has 13 amino acids. In DNA form, the CDR3 reads TGTGCCAGCAGCCCCAGGGTCCCCTATGGCTACACCTTC. Protein product: CASSPRVPYGYTF.

The table lists this clone with a few counts. The gene calls are TRBV28 and TRBJ1-2; D might be TRBD1 (5 bases). Germline CDR1 reads MDHEN; CDR2 reads SYDVKM. The CDR3 loop spans 13 amino acids. Trimming removed 3 bases at V and 0 bases at J, with 5 bases between. Written as DNA, the CDR3 is TGTGCCAGCAGTTTGACAGCTAACTATGGCTACACCTTC. It translates to CASSLTANYGYTF.

This clone was recorded once. The chain recombines TRBV20-1 with TRBJ1-1; perhaps TRBD1 as D (5 bases). Germline V lookup: CDR1 DFQATT, CDR2 SNEGSKA (reference sequence). Trimming took 3 bases from V and 11 from J, leaving 13 bases between them. The CDR3 sequence is 11 residues long. For the CDR3, the DNA is TGCAGTGCTAGGGACGACAGTCGGGCTTTCTTT. Translated, it gives CSARDDSRAFF.

This clone was counted between two and nine times. The chain employs TRBV19 and TRBJ2-7; D might be TRBD2 (5 bases). The CDR3 loop spans 13 amino acids. In germline, CDR1 is LNHDA, CDR2 SQIVND (reference sequence). V lost 6 bases, J lost 4 bases, and 13 bases lay in between. CDR3 DNA sequence: TGTGCCAGTAGCCCTAGTCGGGGTTACGAGCAGTACTTC. Protein sequence: CASSPSRGYEQYF.

The table lists this clone with a count of one. This chain connects TRBV24-1 to TRBJ2-5; 7 bases agree with TRBD1. The CDR3 runs 14 residues. V was clipped by 4 bases and J by 1 base; unmatched bases: 2. CDR1 and CDR2 from the germline V gene are KGHDR and SFDVKD. This CDR3 reads CATSDGTAQETQYF. CDR3 nucleotides: TGTGCCACCAGTGACGGGACAGCCCAAGAGACCCAGTACTTC.

The chain carries TRBV19 and TRBJ1-4, with 8 bases that match TRBD1. Germline lookup yields CDR1 LNHDA and CDR2 SQIVND (reference sequence). The CDR3 covers 14 residues. Trimming at V came to 9 bases and at J to 7 bases, leaving 10 bases not matched to a gene. CDR3 DNA: TGTGCCAGCGGAAGGACAGGGACGCGTGAAAAACTGTTTTTT. Its translation is CASGRTGTREKLFF. Combining the CDR3 with reference TRBV19 and TRBJ1-4 gives the whole variable domain DGGITQSPKYLFRKEGQNVTLSCEQNLNHDAMYWYRQDPGQGLRLIYYSQIVNDFQKGDIAEGYSVSREKKESFPLTVTSAQKNPTAFYLCASGRTGTREKLFFGSGTQLSVL.

The chain combines TRBV3-1 (or the pseudogene TRBV3-2) with TRBJ1-2, with 8 nucleotides matching TRBD1. The length of the CDR3 is 13 residues. In germline, CDR1 is LGHDT, CDR2 YNNKEL (reference sequence). The junction had 3 bases not matched to a gene; V was cut back by 3 bases and J by 6 bases. CDR3 loop: CASSQRQGNGYTF. The CDR3 DNA is TGTGCCAGCAGCCAGAGACAGGGGAATGGCTACACCTTC.

This clone was counted a single time. The V gene is TRBV10-3, the J gene TRBJ2-3; no firm D call. This CDR3 is 15 amino acids long. Germline V gives CDR1 ENHRY, CDR2 SYGVKD. The V and J ends lost 5 bases and 0 bases respectively, with 12 bases between them. The CDR3 region is CAISRIERSTDTQYF. CDR3 coding DNA: TGTGCCATCAGTCGCATAGAGAGAAGCACAGATACGCAGTATTTT.

This clone was seen a handful of times. This chain links TRBV21-1 with TRBJ1-5; no DNA check was done on the table's D call, TRBD1. TRBV21-1 is deemed a pseudogene. The CDR3 is made up of 16 amino acids. For the CDR3, the DNA is TGTGCCAGCAGCAAAGGGCCCCAGGGGCCCAATCAGCCCCAGCATTTT. This encodes CASSKGPQGPNQPQHF.

V gene TRBV29-1 combines with J gene TRBJ1-2, with 7 bases lining up with TRBD1. Germline values: CDR1 SQVTM, CDR2 ANQGSEA. V shed 4 bases and J 3 bases; nucleotides not matched to a gene: 8. This CDR3 has 14 residues. CDR3 in amino acids: CSVGETGSDYGYTF. CDR3 DNA: TGCAGCGTTGGAGAGACAGGGTCTGACTATGGCTACACCTTC.

This clone is a singleton in its sample. The chain joins TRBV29-1 to TRBJ2-7, with D unclear. The germline V gene encodes CDR1 SQVTM and CDR2 ANQGSEA. The CDR3 spans 13 residues. Trimming removed 5 bases at V and 0 bases at J, with 11 bases between. The CDR3 DNA reads as TGCAGCGTTAACAAACAGAGCTCCTACGAGCAGTACTTC. It specifies CSVNKQSSYEQYF.

V usage is TRBV19 and J usage is TRBJ2-7; 7 nucleotides match TRBD1. The germline V gene has CDR1 LNHDA and CDR2 SQIVND (reference sequence). The CDR3 runs 15 residues. V trimming: 5 bases; J trimming: 3 bases; junction bases outside the gene matches: 10. The CDR3 DNA is TGTGCCAGTAGTTTCGGGACAGACCCCCTCTACGAGCAGTACTTC. Its protein is CASSFGTDPLYEQYF.

The chain employs TRBV19 and TRBJ1-5; D is uncertain. Germline CDR1 is LNHDA and CDR2 is SQIVND (reference sequence). This CDR3 region has 14 residues. Trimming left V 7 bases short and J 3 bases short, with 13 bases between. The CDR3 sequence is CASKRVEDNQPQHF. The CDR3 DNA follows: TGTGCCAGTAAGAGGGTAGAGGACAATCAGCCCCAGCATTTT.

V is TRBV7-8 and J is TRBJ1-5; D is perhaps TRBD1 (5 bases). Germline V CDR1 and CDR2: SGHVS, FQNEAQ. The CDR3 runs to 15 residues. Deletions cut 2 bases from V and 4 bases from J, with 12 bases between. CDR3 amino acids: CASSLIGRANQPQHF. In DNA form, the CDR3 reads TGTGCCAGCAGCTTAATTGGCAGGGCGAATCAGCCCCAGCATTTT.

V gene TRBV11-2 combines with J gene TRBJ1-5; the match to TRBD1 covers 9 bases. V shed 0 bases and J 6 bases; nucleotides not matched to a gene: 3. This CDR3 comprises 15 residues. Per the germline V gene, CDR1 is SGHAT and CDR2 is FQNNGV. CDR3 region: CASSLDTGGGQPQHF. Here the CDR3 DNA reads TGTGCCAGCAGCTTAGACACAGGGGGCGGTCAGCCCCAGCATTTT.

V usage is TRBV29-1 and J usage is TRBJ2-2; unclear D gene. Germline lookup yields CDR1 SQVTM and CDR2 ANQGSEA. This CDR3 is 13 amino acids long. Trimming removed 4 bases at V and 3 bases at J, with 9 bases between. CDR3 loop: CSVVVVDTGELFF. For the CDR3, the DNA is TGCAGCGTTGTCGTAGTGGACACCGGGGAGCTGTTTTTT.

The chain links TRBV11-3 to TRBJ2-3; 9 bases are shared with TRBD2. This CDR3 contains 17 residues. The germline V gene encodes CDR1 SGHNT and CDR2 YENEEA. The V segment lost 0 bases and the J segment 3 bases; nucleotides outside the gene matches: 7. For the CDR3, the DNA is TGTGCCAGCAGCTTAGATCGGAGCGGGAGGTTGACAGATACGCAGTATTTT. It yields the protein CASSLDRSGRLTDTQYF. Drawing the rest from reference TRBV11-3 and TRBJ2-3, the complete variable domain is EAGVVQSPRYKIIEKKQPVAFWCNPISGHNTLYWYLQNLGQGPELLIRYENEEAVDDSQLPKDRFSAERLKGVDSTLKIQPAELGDSAVYLCASSLDRSGRLTDTQYFGPGTRLTVL.

This clone was counted once. The chain combines TRBV5-1 with TRBJ2-4; possibly TRBD1 for D (6 bases). The CDR3 has 16 residues. Germline V lookup: CDR1 SGHRS, CDR2 YFSETQ. The V end lost 1 base, the J end lost 1 base, and 12 bases lay between the germline ends. CDR3 DNA sequence: TGCGCCAGCAGCTTGCAGGGACAAACGGCCAAAAACATTCAGTACTTC. As protein: CASSLQGQTAKNIQYF.

This rearrangement joins TRBV30 to TRBJ1-3, with D perhaps matching TRBD1 (5 bases). The germline V gene has CDR1 GTSNPN and CDR2 SVGIG (reference sequence). The V gene lost 8 bases and the J gene lost 0 bases, with 20 bases spanning the gap. This CDR3 region has 16 residues. The CDR3 reads CAHTKAGRPSGNTIYF. As DNA, the CDR3 is TGTGCCCACACTAAGGCAGGGCGCCCCTCTGGAAACACCATATATTTT.

Only a few counts were recorded for this clone. V is TRBV3-1 (or the pseudogene TRBV3-2) and J is TRBJ1-2; D ambiguous. Trimming shortened V by 2 bases and J by 7 bases, and 11 bases separated the two germline ends. From germline, CDR1 is LGHDT and CDR2 YNNKEL (reference sequence). This CDR3 comprises 13 residues. The CDR3 here is CASSQSTTGGYTF. In DNA form, the CDR3 reads TGTGCCAGCAGCCAATCAACGACGGGTGGCTACACCTTC.

The V call is TRBV5-6, the J call TRBJ2-5, with 7 bases lining up with TRBD1. This CDR3 has 16 amino acids. Germline V gene lookup returns CDR1 SGHDT and CDR2 YYEEEE. V was clipped by 3 bases and J by 1 base; unmatched bases: 9. The DNA of the CDR3 is TGTGCCAGCAGCTCCGTGACAGGGCTAATCCAAGAGACCCAGTACTTC. This translates into CASSSVTGLIQETQYF.

In its sample, this clone was seen a few times. The chain couples TRBV14 to TRBJ1-1; D ambiguous. This CDR3 contains 13 residues. V was shortened by 6 bases and J by 3 bases, with 11 bases between the two germline ends. Per the germline V gene, CDR1 is SGHDN and CDR2 is FVKESK. The CDR3 protein is CASRAGIDTEAFF. The CDR3 bases are TGTGCCAGCAGGGCAGGTATAGACACTGAAGCTTTCTTT.